A single sample is the source of the 31 T cell receptor beta chains below, sequenced in a study of identifying expanded T cells in peripheral blood. The method was immunoSEQ multiplex PCR; TCRdb's version includes in-frame clones alone and lacks a portion of them. The sample shows over 90,000 clones, approximately 88% of them seen only once. The sample was blood. These receptor sequences come from a person aged 18 to 70 in good health.

The V call is TRBV11-2, the J call TRBJ1-4; D gene unclear. The CDR3 runs to 14 residues. The germline CDR1 and CDR2 sequences are SGHAT and FQNNGV. The V end lost 5 bases, the J end lost 2 bases, and 9 bases lay between the germline ends. CDR3 in amino acids: CASSPLATNEKLFF. DNA of the CDR3: TGTGCCAGCAGCCCCCTTGCTACTAATGAAAAACTGTTTTTT.

The chain couples TRBV5-6 to TRBJ2-7, with D unclear. CDR1 is SGHDT and CDR2 is YYEEEE in the germline V gene. Trimming pared 2 bases from V and 2 bases from J, leaving 8 bases between. The CDR3 consists of 13 residues. This chain's CDR3 is CASSFGGTYEQYF. CDR3 nucleotides: TGTGCCAGCAGCTTTGGCGGAACCTACGAGCAGTACTTC.

V gene TRBV10-3 combines with J gene TRBJ1-2, with D maybe TRBD1 (5 bases). The CDR3 loop spans 14 amino acids. Germline values: CDR1 ENHRY, CDR2 SYGVKD. CDR3: CAHQSSSGGRGYTF. CDR3 bases: TGTGCTCATCAGTCTTCTTCGGGGGGTCGTGGCTACACCTTC.

The gene calls are TRBV19 and TRBJ1-2; D may be TRBD1 (5 bases). Trimming pared 5 bases from V and 8 bases from J, leaving 24 bases between. The germline gives CDR1 LNHDA, CDR2 SQIVND (reference sequence). CDR3 length equals 16 residues. The chain's CDR3 is CASSHYLGVTSGGYTF. As DNA, the CDR3 is TGTGCCAGTAGTCATTATTTGGGGGTAACCTCGGGGGGCTACACCTTC.

This chain uses TRBV7-9 with TRBJ1-6; 9 nucleotides agree with TRBD1. Germline values: CDR1 SEHNR, CDR2 FQNEAQ (reference sequence). Germline trimming cut 3 bases from V and 7 bases from J; bases unmatched to any gene: 4. The CDR3 length is 15 residues. CDR3 bases: TGTGCCAGCAGCTTCGGGGACAGGGAGAATTCACCCCTCCACTTT. Its protein product is CASSFGDRENSPLHF.

The chain combines TRBV12-5 with TRBJ1-1; no clear D gene. Trimming shortened V by 6 bases and J by 3 bases, and 8 bases separated the two germline ends. Germline CDR1 reads LGHNT; CDR2 reads FRNRAP. The CDR3 sequence is 12 residues long. The CDR3 coding sequence is TGTGCTAGTGGCACCCGGGACACTGAAGCTTTCTTT. It codes for CASGTRDTEAFF.

The J gene is TRBJ2-1, the V gene TRBV29-1; D is possibly TRBD2 (7 bases). This CDR3 has 12 residues. Germline V gene data show CDR1 as SQVTM and CDR2 as ANQGSEA. This chain's CDR3 is CSNRDYYNEQFF. CDR3 nucleotide sequence: TGCTCCAACAGGGACTACTACAATGAGCAGTTCTTC.

DNA of the CDR3: TGTGCCAGCAGCCCAGGGACAGGGATCACAGATACGCAGTATTTT. Encoded protein: CASSPGTGITDTQYF. The chain uses TRBV11-1 and TRBJ2-3, with 9 bases identical to TRBD1. CDR3 size: 15 residues. J gave up 2 bases and V 5 bases, and 5 bases lay outside the gene matches. Looked up from germline, CDR1 is SGHAT and CDR2 is FQDESV (reference sequence).

The genes are TRBV11-2 and TRBJ1-1, with D perhaps TRBD1 (5 bases). CDR1 and CDR2 from the germline V gene are SGHAT and FQNNGV. The germline V and J ends were trimmed by 7 bases and 4 bases, with 19 bases remaining between them. CDR3 length: 15 amino acids. CDR3 loop: CASTLSGGTGTEAFF. The CDR3 DNA sequence: TGTGCCAGCACCCTAAGTGGGGGGACGGGCACTGAAGCTTTCTTT. The entire variable domain, with the rest obtained from reference TRBV11-2 and TRBJ1-1, is as follows: EAGVAQSPRYKIIEKRQSVAFWCNPISGHATLYWYQQILGQGPKLLIQFQNNGVVDDSQLPKDRFSAERLKGVDSTLKIQPAKLEDSAVYLCASTLSGGTGTEAFFGQGTRLTVV.

This clone came up once. The rearrangement joins TRBV5-1 to TRBJ2-7; D might be TRBD2 (6 bases). The CDR3 runs to 15 residues. V was pared by 1 base and J by 0 bases, with 11 bases between. Germline V gene data show CDR1 as SGHRS and CDR2 as YFSETQ. In DNA form, the CDR3 reads TGCGCCAGCAGCTTGACCAGCGGGCGCTCCTACGAGCAGTACTTC. This translates into CASSLTSGRSYEQYF.

The chain combines TRBV19 with TRBJ1-1; D is perhaps TRBD1 (5 bases). Germline V CDR1 and CDR2: LNHDA, SQIVND (reference sequence). The V gene lost 7 bases and the J gene lost 3 bases, with 12 bases spanning the gap. The CDR3 loop spans 13 amino acids. In nucleotides, the CDR3 is TGTGCCAGTAAGAGGGGTCGGGACACTGAAGCTTTCTTT. Translation: CASKRGRDTEAFF.

The table lists this clone with a few counts. The gene calls are TRBV7-8 and TRBJ1-4, with a tentative D call TRBD1 (6 bases). The length of the CDR3 is 17 residues. Per germline, CDR1 SGHVS and CDR2 FQNEAQ. With 1 base removed from V and 3 bases from J, the gap between germline ends came to 15 bases. The DNA of the CDR3 is TGTGCCAGCAGCTTAGGTTCGGGGGGCGGGTCTAATGAAAAACTGTTTTTT. Protein sequence: CASSLGSGGGSNEKLFF.

This clone occurred once. This chain uses TRBV29-1 with TRBJ1-1, with D possibly matching TRBD1 (5 bases). Trimming removed 1 base from V and 5 bases from J, with 14 bases in between. CDR3 size: 14 residues. In germline, CDR1 is SQVTM, CDR2 ANQGSEA. CDR3 sequence reads: CSVEVPGRGTEAFF. CDR3 DNA sequence: TGCAGCGTTGAAGTACCCGGGAGGGGAACTGAAGCTTTCTTT.

CDR3 region: CASRGMVNTEAFF. For the CDR3, the DNA is TGTGCCAGTAGGGGCATGGTGAACACTGAAGCTTTCTTT. The rearrangement uses TRBV19 and TRBJ1-1; no firm D call. V was clipped by 6 bases and J by 0 bases, with 8 bases between them. Germline V gene sequence: CDR1 LNHDA, CDR2 SQIVND (reference sequence). The CDR3 length is 13 residues.

V usage is TRBV9 and J usage is TRBJ1-2; D might be TRBD1 (6 bases). Trimming removed 6 bases from V and 1 base from J, with 16 bases in between. This CDR3 has 15 residues. Germline values: CDR1 SGDLS, CDR2 YYNGEE. The CDR3 DNA reads as TGTGCCAGCACTCCTCCGGGACAAAATAACTATGGCTACACCTTC. Encoded protein: CASTPPGQNNYGYTF.

The chain is built from TRBV10-3 and TRBJ1-3; possible D gene TRBD1, 6 bases. The CDR3 sequence is 12 residues long. Trimming took off 11 bases at V and 4 bases at J, with 12 bases between the two ends. The germline gives CDR1 ENHRY, CDR2 SYGVKD. In nucleotides, the CDR3 is TGTGCCGCGTCAGGGGCCGGAAACACCATATATTTT. This translates into CAASGAGNTIYF.

The chain links TRBV4-1 to TRBJ2-1; D uncertain. Per the germline V gene, CDR1 is MGHRA and CDR2 is YSYEKL. Trimming stripped 2 bases from V and 6 bases from J, with 17 bases between. The CDR3 consists of 16 residues. CDR3 DNA sequence: TGCGCCAGCAGCCAATTGAGCACGGCCGGTTCCAATGAGCAGTTCTTC. Protein sequence: CASSQLSTAGSNEQFF.

The V call is TRBV6-5, the J call TRBJ1-4, with D perhaps TRBD1 (5 bases). V lost 5 bases, J lost 7 bases, and 14 bases lay in between. Germline V gene data show CDR1 as MNHEY and CDR2 as SVGAGI. The CDR3 contains 14 residues. This chain's CDR3 is CASSLGGWGEKLFF. CDR3 coding DNA: TGTGCCAGCAGTCTCGGGGGGTGGGGTGAAAAACTGTTTTTT.

The chain uses TRBV30 and TRBJ1-4; D gene uncertain. Germline CDR1 GTSNPN, CDR2 SVGIG (reference sequence). Trimming shortened V by 3 bases and J by 2 bases, and 7 bases separated the two germline ends. The CDR3 sequence is 13 residues long. As DNA, the CDR3 is TGTGCCTGGAGCAGGCTGACTAATGAAAAACTGTTTTTT. Its protein is CAWSRLTNEKLFF. Full variable domain (rest looked up from reference TRBV30 and TRBJ1-4): SQTIHQWPATLVQPVGSPLSLECTVEGTSNPNLYWYRQAAGRGLQLLFYSVGIGQISSEVPQNLSASRPQDRQFILSSKKLLLSDSGFYLCAWSRLTNEKLFFGSGTQLSVL.

This chain connects TRBV11-2 to TRBJ1-2; tentatively, D is TRBD1 (5 bases). Germline-derived CDR1 and CDR2 are SGHAT and FQNNGV. The CDR3 length is 14 residues. Trimming pared 0 bases from V and 4 bases from J, leaving 9 bases between. The CDR3 sequence is CASSLDRVSYGYTF. The CDR3 DNA reads TGTGCCAGCAGCTTAGACAGGGTCAGCTATGGCTACACCTTC. The complete variable domain, with remaining parts taken from reference TRBV11-2 and TRBJ1-2, reads EAGVAQSPRYKIIEKRQSVAFWCNPISGHATLYWYQQILGQGPKLLIQFQNNGVVDDSQLPKDRFSAERLKGVDSTLKIQPAKLEDSAVYLCASSLDRVSYGYTFGSGTRLTVV.

The V and J genes are TRBV19 and TRBJ2-7; a weak D match, TRBD1 (5 bases). V lost 2 bases, J lost 6 bases, and 14 bases lay in between. Per germline, CDR1 LNHDA and CDR2 SQIVND (reference sequence). CDR3 length: 14 amino acids. The CDR3 DNA sequence: TGTGCCAGTAGTATAACCATGGGGCTGGGCGAGCAGTACTTC. Translation: CASSITMGLGEQYF.

The chain is built from TRBV19 and TRBJ2-2; 9 nucleotides line up with TRBD1. The CDR3 length is 14 residues. Trimming took 6 bases from V and 3 from J; bases not matched to a gene: 2. Germline V gene lookup returns CDR1 LNHDA and CDR2 SQIVND (reference sequence). Written as DNA, the CDR3 is TGTGCCAGTAGAAGGGACAGGGACACCGGGGAGCTGTTTTTT. This encodes CASRRDRDTGELFF. The full variable domain, in which reference TRBV19 and TRBJ2-2 provide the parts outside the CDR3, is DGGITQSPKYLFRKEGQNVTLSCEQNLNHDAMYWYRQDPGQGLRLIYYSQIVNDFQKGDIAEGYSVSREKKESFPLTVTSAQKNPTAFYLCASRRDRDTGELFFGEGSRLTVL.

The chain carries TRBV2 and TRBJ1-5; 9 bases line up with TRBD1. Germline loops: CDR1 SNHLY, CDR2 FYNNEI. V lost 2 bases and J lost 5; bases outside the gene matches: 13. This CDR3 region has 18 residues. CDR3 nucleotides: TGTGCCAGCAGTGAATGGAGGGGACAGGGACGAGGCGATCAGCCCCAGCATTTT. This translates into CASSEWRGQGRGDQPQHF. Combining the CDR3 with reference TRBV2 and TRBJ1-5 gives the whole variable domain EPEVTQTPSHQVTQMGQEVILRCVPISNHLYFYWYRQILGQKVEFLVSFYNNEISEKSEIFDDQFSVERPDGSNFTLKIRSTKLEDSAMYFCASSEWRGQGRGDQPQHFGDGTRLSIL.

This clone was picked up a small number of times. CDR3 sequence: CASSLGGQGNTGELFF. For the CDR3, the DNA is TGTGCCAGCAGCTTGGGGGGACAGGGTAACACCGGGGAGCTGTTTTTT. This chain links TRBV7-3 with TRBJ2-2; 9 nucleotides align to TRBD1. The CDR3 is made up of 16 amino acids. V was pared by 3 bases and J by 2 bases, with 4 bases of the junction left unmatched. The germline V gene encodes CDR1 SGHTA and CDR2 FQGTGA.

As concerns this clone: Other DNA sequences within the sample encode an identical CDR3. The chain is built from TRBV7-9 and TRBJ1-1; D may be TRBD1 (5 bases). The V end was cut by 5 bases, the J end by 4 bases, with 17 bases between. This CDR3 has 15 amino acids. CDR1 and CDR2 (germline): SEHNR, FQNEAQ (reference sequence). CDR3 sequence (DNA): TGTGCCAGCAGCCATTCAACAGGCCTCGGCACTGAAGCTTTCTTT. Translation gives CASSHSTGLGTEAFF.

V usage is TRBV6-5 and J usage is TRBJ1-6; TRBD1 might be the D (5 bases). Germline V gives CDR1 MNHEY, CDR2 SVGAGI. Trimming cost V 5 bases and J 6 bases, with 11 bases left between them. This CDR3 region has 14 residues. The CDR3 DNA sequence: TGTGCCAGCAGTGACGGGGCAAGTAATTCACCCCTCCACTTT. Translating it yields CASSDGASNSPLHF.

The chain is built from TRBV2 and TRBJ1-2; 8 positions match TRBD1. Trimming cost V 3 bases and J 6 bases; bases outside gene matches: 9. CDR3 length: 15 amino acids. CDR1 is SNHLY and CDR2 is FYNNEI in the germline V gene. The CDR3 nucleotides read TGTGCCAGCAGTGACAGGGGGCGCCAGGTGGATGGCTACACCTTC. It specifies CASSDRGRQVDGYTF.

The sample holds one count of this clone. The V call is TRBV7-9, the J call TRBJ2-5; the D gene is possibly TRBD1 (6 bases). Germline V CDR1 and CDR2: SEHNR, FQNEAQ (reference sequence). The CDR3 covers 14 residues. V was trimmed by 5 bases and J by 1 base, leaving 11 bases between them. Here the CDR3 reads CASSEGHRQETQYF. The CDR3 DNA is TGTGCCAGCAGCGAGGGACACCGCCAAGAGACCCAGTACTTC.

The V gene is TRBV11-2, the J gene TRBJ1-3; 8 bases agree with TRBD1. This CDR3 has 18 residues. The germline gives CDR1 SGHAT, CDR2 FQNNGV. Unmatched junction bases numbered 13, after V lost 5 bases and J lost 1 base. Here the CDR3 reads CASSIHRQGLGSGNTIYF. The CDR3, as DNA: TGTGCCAGCAGCATTCACCGACAGGGGCTAGGGTCTGGAAACACCATATATTTT. Full variable domain (rest looked up from reference TRBV11-2 and TRBJ1-3): EAGVAQSPRYKIIEKRQSVAFWCNPISGHATLYWYQQILGQGPKLLIQFQNNGVVDDSQLPKDRFSAERLKGVDSTLKIQPAKLEDSAVYLCASSIHRQGLGSGNTIYFGEGSWLTVV.

The DNA of the CDR3 is TGTGCCAGCAGTTACTCTCTTACAGGGTTGGATGGCTACACCTTC. Its translation is CASSYSLTGLDGYTF. The V gene is TRBV6-5, the J gene TRBJ1-2; D is perhaps TRBD1 (6 bases). Germline CDR1 and CDR2: MNHEY and SVGAGI. Trimming took off 0 bases at V and 6 bases at J, with 14 bases between the two ends. The length of the CDR3 is 15 residues.

This sequence joins TRBV5-1 and TRBJ1-2, with TRBD1 matching 7 bases. Trimming at V came to 0 bases and at J to 4 bases, leaving 3 bases not matched to a gene. This CDR3 has 14 amino acids. Germline CDR1 reads SGHRS; CDR2 reads YFSETQ. The CDR3 nucleotides are TGCGCCAGCAGCTTGGGACAGGGATCCTATGGCTACACCTTC. This codes for CASSLGQGSYGYTF. Full variable domain (rest looked up from reference TRBV5-1 and TRBJ1-2): KAGVTQTPRYLIKTRGQQVTLSCSPISGHRSVSWYQQTPGQGLQFLFEYFSETQRNKGNFPGRFSGRQFSNSRSEMNVSTLELGDSALYLCASSLGQGSYGYTFGSGTRLTVV.